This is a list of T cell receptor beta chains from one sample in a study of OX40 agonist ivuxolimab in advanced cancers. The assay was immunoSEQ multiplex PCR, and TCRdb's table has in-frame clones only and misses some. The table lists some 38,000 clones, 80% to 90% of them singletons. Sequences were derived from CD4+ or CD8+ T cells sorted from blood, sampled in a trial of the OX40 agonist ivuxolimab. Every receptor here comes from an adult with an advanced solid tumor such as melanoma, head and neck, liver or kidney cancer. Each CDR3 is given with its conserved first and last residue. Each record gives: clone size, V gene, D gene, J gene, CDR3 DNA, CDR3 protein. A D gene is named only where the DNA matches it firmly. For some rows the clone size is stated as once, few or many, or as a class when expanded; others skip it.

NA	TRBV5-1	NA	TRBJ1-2	TGCGCCAGCAGCATGGACCAAGGTGGGGGTGGTGGCTACACCTTC	CASSMDQGGGGGYTF
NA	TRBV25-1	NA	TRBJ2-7	TGTGCCAGCAGCGCACAGGGTTACGAGCAGTACTTC	CASSAQGYEQYF
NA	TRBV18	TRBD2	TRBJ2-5	TGTGCCAGCTCCCCGGGGACTAGTCTTAAGGAGACCCAGTACTTC	CASSPGTSLKETQYF
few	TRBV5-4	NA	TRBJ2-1	TGTGCCAGCAGCTTGAAGGCCGGGGCCACCTACAATGAGCAGTTCTTC	CASSLKAGATYNEQFF
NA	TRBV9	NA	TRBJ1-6	TGTGCCAGCGGTGTCAAGGCCAGCTCCTATAATTCACCCCTCCACTTT	CASGVKASSYNSPLHF
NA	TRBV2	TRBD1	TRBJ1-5	TGTGCTAGCAAAATCGGACAGGAGAATCAGCCCCAGCATTTT	CASKIGQENQPQHF
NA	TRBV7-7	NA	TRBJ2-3	TGTGCCAGCAGCTTAGGGGGGTCTCTCACAGATACGCAGTATTTT	CASSLGGSLTDTQYF
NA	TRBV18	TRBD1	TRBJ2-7	TGTGCCAGCTCTCACAGACAGGGGAGGATGTACGAGCAGTACTTC	CASSHRQGRMYEQYF
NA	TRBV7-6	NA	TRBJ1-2	TGTGCCAGCAGCTTAGTGTCCAGGGGATCAGGCTACACCTTC	CASSLVSRGSGYTF
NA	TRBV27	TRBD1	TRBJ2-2	TGTGCCAGCAGTTTTGGGACAGATAACACCGGGGAGCTGTTTTTT	CASSFGTDNTGELFF
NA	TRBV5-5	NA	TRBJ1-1	TGTGCCAGCAGACAAACCGCGGGGAACACTGAAGCTTTCTTT	CASRQTAGNTEAFF
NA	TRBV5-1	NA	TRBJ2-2	TGCGCCAGCAGCAGGGGGGATTCGAACACCGGGGAGCTGTTTTTT	CASSRGDSNTGELFF
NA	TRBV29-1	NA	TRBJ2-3	TGCAGCGGCGGACTTACAGATACGCAGTATTTT	CSGGLTDTQYF
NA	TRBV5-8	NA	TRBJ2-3	TGTGCCAGCAGCTTGGTTCCCACAGATACGCAGTATTTT	CASSLVPTDTQYF
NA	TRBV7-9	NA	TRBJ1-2	TGTGCCAGCAGCAGACATGACGACTACACCTTC	CASSRHDDYTF
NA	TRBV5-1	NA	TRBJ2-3	TGCGCCAGCAGCTTGGCCGGGGGCCTACCTACAGATACGCAGTATTTT	CASSLAGGLPTDTQYF
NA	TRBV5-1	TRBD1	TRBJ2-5	TGCGCCAGCAGCTCGGACAGGGGGTCCTTCCAGGAGACCCAGTACTTC	CASSSDRGSFQETQYF
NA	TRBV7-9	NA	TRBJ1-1	TGTGCCAGCAGCTTCTCACTGAACACTGAAGCTTTCTTT	CASSFSLNTEAFF
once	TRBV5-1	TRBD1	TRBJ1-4	TGCGCCAGCAGCTCGTACGGACAGGGGAGGGGAAAACTGTTTTTT	CASSSYGQGRGKLFF
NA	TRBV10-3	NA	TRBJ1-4	TGTGCCATCAGTGAGTCGGGCAGATCTAATGAAAAACTGTTTTTT	CAISESGRSNEKLFF
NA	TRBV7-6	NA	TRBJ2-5	TGTGCCAGCAGCTTAGCACAGACCCAGTACTTC	CASSLAQTQYF
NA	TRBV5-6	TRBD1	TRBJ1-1	TGTGCCAGCAGCTACCCCGGGACAGGGAGAACTGAAGCTTTCTTT	CASSYPGTGRTEAFF
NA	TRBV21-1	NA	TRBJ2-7	TGTGCCAGCAGCAAAGCGCTTAGGTATACAGGGGAATCCTACGAGCAGTACTTC	CASSKALRYTGESYEQYF
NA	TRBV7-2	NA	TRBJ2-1	TGTGCCAGCAGCTTAGTAGGGGGGATGGGCCCTCTCAATGAGCAGTTCTTC	CASSLVGGMGPLNEQFF
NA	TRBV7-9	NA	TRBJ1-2	TGTGCCGCTAGCAACGCTAACTATGGCTACACCTTC	CAASNANYGYTF
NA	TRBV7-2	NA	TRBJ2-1	TGTGCCAGCAGCTTAGCAGAGGACAATGAGCAGTTCTTC	CASSLAEDNEQFF
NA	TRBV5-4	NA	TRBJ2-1	TGTGCCAGCAGGGCGAGGGCTAGTGAGTTCAACAATGAGCAGTTCTTC	CASRARASEFNNEQFF
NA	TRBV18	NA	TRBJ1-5	TGTGCCAGCTCACCGAGGGGGAATCAGCCCCAGCATTTT	CASSPRGNQPQHF
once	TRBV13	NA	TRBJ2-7	TGTGCCAGCAGCCCCCGGGGGTACGAGCAGTACTTC	CASSPRGYEQYF
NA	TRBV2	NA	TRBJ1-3	TGTGCCAGCAGTGAGTGGAACACCATATATTTT	CASSEWNTIYF
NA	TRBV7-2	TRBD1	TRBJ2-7	TGTGCCAGCAGCTCTTCTAACAGGGGGCCCTACGAGCAGTACTTC	CASSSSNRGPYEQYF
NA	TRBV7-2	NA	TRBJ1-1	TGTGCCAGCAGCTTAGCAGGGGCTGGTACTGAAGCTTTCTTT	CASSLAGAGTEAFF
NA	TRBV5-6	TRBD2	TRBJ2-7	TGTGCCAGCAGGCTAACGGGAGGGAGCGAGACCTACGAGCAGTACTTC	CASRLTGGSETYEQYF
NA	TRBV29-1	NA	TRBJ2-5	TGCAGCATCAGGGGTCCCCAAGAGACCCAGTACTTC	CSIRGPQETQYF
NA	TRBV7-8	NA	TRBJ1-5	TGTGCCAGCAGCCCTTCGGGCCCCAATCAGCCCCAGCATTTT	CASSPSGPNQPQHF
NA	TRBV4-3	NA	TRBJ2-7	TGCGCCAGCAGCCAATTCGCAGGTACCGGTTACGAGCAGTACTTC	CASSQFAGTGYEQYF
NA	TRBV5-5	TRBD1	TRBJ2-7	TGTGCCAGCAGCTTGGGTACCGGGACAGGCACTAGAGAGCAGTACTTC	CASSLGTGTGTREQYF
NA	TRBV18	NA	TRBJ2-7	TGTGCCAGCTCTCTTGGGCTTCTTGATGCCCGCCAGCTCGAGCAGTACTTC	CASSLGLLDARQLEQYF
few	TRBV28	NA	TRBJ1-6	TGTGCCAGCCACATCTATAATTCACCCCTCCACTTT	CASHIYNSPLHF
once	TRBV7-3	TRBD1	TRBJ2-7	TGTGCCAGCAGCGGACAGGGTACTTCCGAGCAGTACTTC	CASSGQGTSEQYF
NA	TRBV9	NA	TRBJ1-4	TGTGCCAGCAACAGATCCCCTAATGAAAAACTGTTTTTT	CASNRSPNEKLFF
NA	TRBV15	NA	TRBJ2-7	TGTGCCACCAGCCCCCGCCGGTGGGGCGAGCAGTACTTC	CATSPRRWGEQYF
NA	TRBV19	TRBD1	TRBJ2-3	TGTGCCAGTAGTACCCGGACAGGGGGGACCGGGACGCAGTATTTT	CASSTRTGGTGTQYF
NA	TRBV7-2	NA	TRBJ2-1	TGTGCCAGCAGCCGAGGGGTCAATGAGCAGTTCTTC	CASSRGVNEQFF
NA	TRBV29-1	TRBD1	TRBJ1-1	TGCAGCGTGGACAGGGGCTTTGGCACTGAAGCTTTCTTT	CSVDRGFGTEAFF